The 15 T cell receptor beta chains given below trace back to one sample, sequenced in a study of immune cell composition in non-small cell lung cancer. Sequencing was performed with immunoSEQ multiplex PCR; in TCRdb, only in-frame clones are kept and a portion is missing. The data hold 14,000 or so clones, with 81% observed a single time. The sample comprised lung tumor tissue. These receptors were taken from a human donor with non-small cell lung cancer.

The chain recombines TRBV11-1 with TRBJ2-1; TRBD2 matches at 8 bases. The trim removed 4 bases at V and 5 bases at J, leaving 7 bases unmatched. The length of the CDR3 is 15 residues. Per germline, CDR1 SGHAT and CDR2 FQDESV (reference sequence). The CDR3 coding sequence is TGTGCCAGCAGCTACATAGCGGGGTATGACAATGAGCAGTTCTTC. Its protein product is CASSYIAGYDNEQFF.

The chain employs TRBV7-2 and TRBJ2-2; 9 positions agree with TRBD1. The CDR3 is 17 amino acids. Trimming at V came to 6 bases and at J to 0 bases, leaving 8 bases not matched to a gene. CDR1 SGHTA and CDR2 FQGNSA come from the germline V gene. The CDR3 bases are TGTGCCAGCAGAACAGGGGGCGGGGGCGCGAACACCGGGGAGCTGTTTTTT. Translating gives CASRTGGGGANTGELFF.

This chain links TRBV29-1 with TRBJ2-3; 10 positions agree with TRBD2. From germline, CDR1 is SQVTM and CDR2 ANQGSEA. The length of the CDR3 is 15 residues. V was pared by 2 bases and J by 3 bases, with 5 bases of the junction left unmatched. The CDR3 region is CSVELAGVLTDTQYF. CDR3 coding DNA: TGCAGCGTTGAACTAGCGGGAGTCTTAACAGATACGCAGTATTTT.

The chain uses TRBV4-2 and TRBJ2-1; 12 nucleotides line up with TRBD2. The V and J ends lost 2 bases and 5 bases, in that order; junction bases with no gene match: 7. The length of the CDR3 is 17 residues. Per the germline V gene, CDR1 is LGHNA and CDR2 is YNFKEQ. The CDR3 protein is CASSQSLRTSGDNEQFF. CDR3 in DNA: TGTGCCAGCAGCCAAAGCCTTCGGACTAGCGGGGACAATGAGCAGTTCTTC.

This chain connects TRBV7-9 to TRBJ1-1, with a tentative D call TRBD1 (6 bases). Germline-derived CDR1 and CDR2 are SEHNR and FQNEAQ (reference sequence). Trimming took off 7 bases at V and 2 bases at J, with 14 bases between the two ends. The CDR3 is 14 residues long. DNA of the CDR3: TGTGCCAGCACCTCCGAGGGGGGAAACACTGAAGCTTTCTTT. This codes for CASTSEGGNTEAFF.

This clone has a handful of counts. The chain carries TRBV11-2 and TRBJ1-4; 9 nucleotides align to TRBD1. This CDR3 has 15 residues. Germline V lookup: CDR1 SGHAT, CDR2 FQNNGV. V was clipped by 5 bases and J by 8 bases; unmatched bases: 9. The CDR3 is CASSPDRGIGEKLFF. CDR3 in DNA: TGTGCCAGCAGCCCCGACAGGGGGATTGGCGAAAAACTGTTTTTT.

Concerning this clone itself: The CDR3 ends on some other residue instead of the conserved phenylalanine or tryptophan, so this is likely a read error. The chain uses TRBV6-6 and TRBJ2-7; 7 bases align to TRBD2. The CDR3 is 15 amino acids. Trimming removed 4 bases from V and 6 bases from J; junction bases left unmatched: 12. In germline, CDR1 is MNHNY, CDR2 SVGAGI (reference sequence). The CDR3 protein is CASSSPLAWGGEQYL. The CDR3 nucleotides are TGTGCCAGCAGTTCCCCACTAGCCTGGGGGGGCGAGCAGTACCTC.

This chain links TRBV28 with TRBJ1-4; no definite D call. This CDR3 has 14 amino acids. V was pared by 10 bases and J by 3 bases, with 15 bases between. Germline values: CDR1 MDHEN, CDR2 SYDVKM. CDR3 in amino acids: CAIRETGANEKLFF. DNA of the CDR3: TGTGCCATCCGGGAAACTGGGGCTAATGAAAAACTGTTTTTT.

V is TRBV19 and J is TRBJ2-3; no reliable D call. The CDR3 covers 15 residues. Germline assignment: CDR1 LNHDA and CDR2 SQIVND (reference sequence). V was pared by 3 bases and J by 8 bases, with 18 bases between. CDR3 sequence: CASSISLDRSGTQYF. In DNA form, the CDR3 reads TGTGCCAGTAGTATTTCCCTAGACCGGTCGGGTACGCAGTATTTT.

The chain combines TRBV4-3 with TRBJ2-3; D is possibly TRBD2 (5 bases). V lost 0 bases and J lost 5, with 12 bases in between. CDR1 LGHNA and CDR2 YSLEER come from the germline V gene. This CDR3 contains 15 residues. In nucleotides, the CDR3 is TGCGCCAGCAGCCAAGAACGGGGAGTTGGAGATACGCAGTATTTT. Translated: CASSQERGVGDTQYF.

This clone showed up just once. The rearrangement links TRBV13 to TRBJ2-5; D call uncertain. The CDR3 loop spans 14 amino acids. Germline lookup yields CDR1 PRHDT and CDR2 FYEKMQ (reference sequence). With 0 bases removed from V and 1 base from J, the gap between germline ends came to 6 bases. This chain's CDR3 is CASSLGLLQETQYF. CDR3 DNA: TGTGCCAGCAGCTTAGGCCTACTCCAAGAGACCCAGTACTTC.

The rearrangement joins TRBV9 to TRBJ2-1; unclear D gene. Trimming shortened V by 1 base and J by 0 bases, and 8 bases separated the two germline ends. Germline V lookup: CDR1 SGDLS, CDR2 YYNGEE. The CDR3 has 15 residues. In DNA, the CDR3 is TGTGCCAGCAGCGTACAGGTAACCTCCTACAATGAGCAGTTCTTC. It is translated as CASSVQVTSYNEQFF.

The chain links TRBV6-7 to TRBJ2-3; 7 bases are a match to TRBD2. TRBV6-7 is flagged as an ORF with uncertain function. The CDR3 has 16 residues. Unmatched junction bases numbered 10, after V lost 2 bases and J lost 5 bases. CDR3 protein: CASSYNLLAEKDTQYF. CDR3 coding DNA: TGTGCCAGCAGTTACAATTTGCTAGCGGAAAAAGATACGCAGTATTTT.

A few counts support this clone. The gene calls are TRBV28 and TRBJ1-5, with unresolved D. There are 13 residues in the CDR3. V lost 1 base to trimming and J lost 6 bases, with 7 bases between them. Germline V gene sequence: CDR1 MDHEN, CDR2 SYDVKM. In DNA form, the CDR3 reads TGTGCCAGCAGTTTATCAGGTCGTCAGCCCCAGCATTTT. Protein: CASSLSGRQPQHF.

As to this clone: The junction and the germline gene differ at one end; a read error may be behind it. The V gene is TRBV7-7, the J gene TRBJ2-1; D not resolved. The CDR3 covers 12 residues. Germline loops: CDR1 SSHAT, CDR2 FNYEAQ (reference sequence). CDR3 in amino acids: CASSNSGSRMVF. Here the CDR3 DNA reads TGTGCCAGCAGCAACTCGGGCTCAAGGATGGTCTTC.